This T cell receptor beta chain was sequenced during a study of cytomegalovirus exposure and HLA in healthy donors. General observations from the study: Earlier results showed most TCR beta V segments being productive about 87% or about 30% of the time. Per a later analysis, about 15,000 TCR beta sequences showed association with HLA alleles at 0.05 false discovery rate. One cluster of highly shared sequence variants probably arose as a sequencing artifact.

This clone was detected a few times. The target antigen is unknown. Germline V gives CDR1 SGHDT, CDR2 YYEEEE. The CDR3 covers 15 residues. V was shortened by 1 base and J by 7 bases, with 12 bases between the two germline ends. The PCR employed 60 Vbeta primers together with 13 Jbeta primers. Data came from immunoSEQ multiplex PCR; TCRdb stores just in-frame clones and leaves some out. The table records 150,000 to 200,000 clones, around 81% of them present only once. The V gene is TRBV5-6, the J gene TRBJ1-6; no firm D call. Source material: PBMCs. The clonotype originates from a woman aged 18 to 35 in good health and CMV-seropositive. This CDR3 is CASSLLGIRNSPLHF. The DNA of the CDR3 is TGTGCCAGCAGCTTGCTCGGGATAAGAAATTCACCCCTCCACTTT.